Shown below are 16 T cell receptor beta chains from a single sample sequenced in a study of blood T cell repertoires in COVID-19. Only in-frame clones appear in the TCRdb table, and some are missing; sequencing was by immunoSEQ multiplex PCR. Of approximately 26,000 clones listed, roughly 87% were seen once; the top ten hold 13%. The sequenced sample was peripheral blood. The receptors were gathered from a human donor in a cohort sampled during active COVID-19. The donor label of this sample is uncertain.

This chain links TRBV2 with TRBJ1-1; perhaps TRBD1 as D (6 bases). This CDR3 has 17 amino acids. Trimming removed 4 bases from V and 2 bases from J, with 20 bases in between. The germline V gene has CDR1 SNHLY and CDR2 FYNNEI. The CDR3 coding sequence is TGTGCCAGCAGTGTGGGGGGGCTCTCCCTAGACAACACTGAAGCTTTCTTT. Protein product: CASSVGGLSLDNTEAFF.

V is TRBV24-1 and J is TRBJ2-5; 10 bases match TRBD1. The germline V gene has CDR1 KGHDR and CDR2 SFDVKD. The CDR3 covers 15 residues. V was pared by 3 bases and J by 5 bases, with 5 bases of the junction left unmatched. The CDR3 loop is CATSDPGQGVETQYF. The CDR3 coding sequence is TGTGCCACCAGTGATCCCGGACAGGGGGTGGAGACCCAGTACTTC.

The chain carries TRBV7-3 and TRBJ2-5, with 10 positions matching TRBD2. The junction had 2 bases not matched to a gene; V was cut back by 5 bases and J by 5 bases. Germline CDR1 and CDR2: SGHTA and FQGTGA. CDR3 size: 13 residues. The CDR3 loop is CASSPGLAETQYF. In nucleotides, the CDR3 is TGTGCCAGCAGCCCGGGACTAGCGGAGACCCAGTACTTC. The full variable domain, rest sourced from reference TRBV7-3 and TRBJ2-5, is GAGVSQTPSNKVTEKGKYVELRCDPISGHTALYWYRQSLGQGPEFLIYFQGTGAADDSGLPNDRFFAVRPEGSVSTLKIQRTERGDSAVYLCASSPGLAETQYFGPGTRLLVL.

The rearrangement links TRBV5-1 to TRBJ1-5; TRBD1 agrees at 8 bases. Germline values: CDR1 SGHRS, CDR2 YFSETQ. The CDR3 is 16 residues long. The V gene end was trimmed by 9 bases and the J gene end by 2 bases; junction bases not matched to a gene: 13. For the CDR3, the DNA is TGCGCCAACCGTTGGACAGGGTCATTGGGCAATCAGCCCCAGCATTTT. It specifies CANRWTGSLGNQPQHF.

V gene TRBV6-5 combines with J gene TRBJ2-5, with 11 positions matching TRBD1. The CDR3 consists of 14 residues. Losses at the gene ends were 4 bases for V and 4 bases for J; bases not matched to a gene: 2. The V gene's germline CDR1 is MNHEY and CDR2 SVGAGI. CDR3 in DNA: TGTGCCAGCAGTTCCGGGACAGGGGGAGAGACCCAGTACTTC. It yields the protein CASSSGTGGETQYF.

The gene calls are TRBV12-5 and TRBJ2-1; 8 nucleotides align to TRBD2. CDR1 and CDR2 (germline): LGHNT, FRNRAP. The CDR3 extends over 14 amino acids. V lost 3 bases to trimming and J lost 8 bases; unmatched junction nucleotides: 6. The CDR3 DNA sequence: TGTGCTAGTGGTTTCTACGGGGGGGCCTATGAGCAGTTCTTC. Residues: CASGFYGGAYEQFF.

The chain joins TRBV2 to TRBJ1-2, with TRBD1 matching 7 bases. The germline gives CDR1 SNHLY, CDR2 FYNNEI. The CDR3 loop spans 14 amino acids. Trimming cost V 6 bases and J 1 base; bases outside gene matches: 5. The CDR3, as DNA: TGTGCCAGCAGGGACAGGTTGATTAACTATGGCTACACCTTC. Residues: CASRDRLINYGYTF. Variable domain in full (rest from reference TRBV2 and TRBJ1-2): EPEVTQTPSHQVTQMGQEVILRCVPISNHLYFYWYRQILGQKVEFLVSFYNNEISEKSEIFDDQFSVERPDGSNFTLKIRSTKLEDSAMYFCASRDRLINYGYTFGSGTRLTVV.

This chain connects TRBV3-1 (or the pseudogene TRBV3-2) to TRBJ2-2, with 16 positions matching TRBD2. There are 18 residues in the CDR3. Trimming took 3 bases from V and 6 from J; bases not matched to a gene: 7. Germline CDR1 reads LGHDT; CDR2 reads YNNKEL (reference sequence). The CDR3 DNA reads TGTGCCAGCAGCCATTCCGGGACTAGCGGGGGGGGAGCCGGGGAGCTGTTTTTT. It is translated as CASSHSGTSGGGAGELFF.

In this sample, this clone turned up a few times. The CDR3 sequence is CASSIGQGGNQPQHF. The CDR3 DNA sequence: TGCGCCAGCAGCATTGGACAGGGGGGCAATCAGCCCCAGCATTTT. The chain couples TRBV5-1 to TRBJ1-5, with TRBD1 matching 10 bases. Trimming at V came to 4 bases and at J to 2 bases, leaving 3 bases not matched to a gene. The CDR3 contains 15 residues. Per germline, CDR1 SGHRS and CDR2 YFSETQ.

The sample holds one count of this clone. The V gene is TRBV7-9, the J gene TRBJ1-2; 9 bases line up with TRBD1. Unmatched junction bases numbered 7, after V lost 5 bases and J lost 9 bases. CDR1 and CDR2 from the germline V gene are SEHNR and FQNEAQ (reference sequence). This CDR3 contains 13 residues. CDR3: CASSRWDRDRYTF. The CDR3 DNA reads TGTGCCAGCAGCCGATGGGACAGGGACCGCTACACCTTC.

The chain joins TRBV28 to TRBJ2-3; D not resolved. The CDR3 spans 15 residues. Germline CDR1 reads MDHEN; CDR2 reads SYDVKM. Trimming took off 3 bases at V and 1 base at J, with 11 bases between the two ends. The CDR3 sequence: CASSFPRLRTDTQYF. The CDR3 DNA sequence: TGTGCCAGCAGTTTCCCCAGGTTACGCACAGATACGCAGTATTTT.

CDR3 sequence: CASSQGTATNEKLFF. The CDR3 coding sequence is TGCGCCAGCAGCCAAGGGACTGCAACTAATGAAAAACTGTTTTTT. The chain combines TRBV4-3 with TRBJ1-4; D unclear. The CDR3 has 15 amino acids. CDR1 and CDR2 from the germline V gene are LGHNA and YSLEER. Between the trimmed V and J ends, which lost 1 base and 0 bases, there was a span of 6 bases.

The chain uses TRBV7-8 and TRBJ2-1; 7 bases line up with TRBD1. The V gene's germline CDR1 is SGHVS and CDR2 FQNEAQ. CDR3 size: 15 residues. V lost 4 bases, J lost 0 bases, and 3 bases stayed unmatched. The CDR3 nucleotides read TGTGCCAGCAGCTCCAGGGACAGCTCCTACAATGAGCAGTTCTTC. Protein: CASSSRDSSYNEQFF.

This rearrangement joins TRBV7-9 to TRBJ1-3; 11 bases fit TRBD1. With V trimmed by 5 bases and J by 0 bases, 12 bases remained unmatched. The V gene's germline CDR1 is SEHNR and CDR2 FQNEAQ (reference sequence). This CDR3 region has 19 residues. This chain's CDR3 is CASSIPPGQGVHSGNTIYF. CDR3 nucleotide sequence: TGTGCCAGCAGCATACCTCCGGGACAGGGGGTACACTCTGGAAACACCATATATTTT.

The chain joins TRBV6-4 to TRBJ2-3; weak D call: TRBD2 (5 bases). This CDR3 has 14 residues. CDR1 MRHNA and CDR2 SNTAGT come from the germline V gene. Trimming left V 5 bases short and J 3 bases short, with 12 bases between. The CDR3 sequence is CASSTSGMTDTQYF. For the CDR3, the DNA is TGTGCCAGCAGTACATCGGGGATGACAGATACGCAGTATTTT.

The chain carries TRBV6-6 and TRBJ1-2; the D gene is possibly TRBD1 (5 bases). CDR3 size: 13 residues. CDR1 and CDR2 from the germline V gene are MNHNY and SVGAGI (reference sequence). V lost 10 bases and J 8 bases, leaving 20 bases between the germline ends. CDR3 region: CATLGEGRSGYTF. As DNA, the CDR3 is TGTGCCACTTTAGGGGAGGGGAGAAGCGGCTACACCTTC.